The clone carrying this T cell receptor beta chain has a count of ten or more. The antigen is unknown. This CDR3 has 12 residues. CDR1 is DFQATT, CDR2 SNEGSKA, per germline (reference sequence). Trimming shortened V by 6 bases and J by 6 bases, and 12 bases separated the two germline ends. TCR cDNA was made by 5'RACE template switching, adding a universal primer site and UMIs. TCRdb reprocessed the 5' RACE reads with MiXCR, giving one entry per CDR3 protein. The data hold 200,000 to 300,000 distinct CDR3 sequences, with over 6.5% observed a single time. The sample is drawn from a study of T cells after yellow fever vaccination. Study findings and constraints: Among primary-vaccination clones, most reappeared after the booster, at 95% to 96% for CD4 and approximately 90% for CD8. Overall, a small share of clonotypes was seen in both CD4 and CD8 compartments. Weaker, the secondary response had a peak occurring faster, on day 5 versus 15.

This TCR derives from a man aged 25 to 40 who received the YFV17D yellow fever vaccine. The chain couples TRBV20-1 to TRBJ2-1, with D unresolved. The sequencing here drew on CD4+ T cells sorted from PBMCs, taken on the day of the yellow fever booster vaccination. This CDR3 reads CSASPRVNEQFF. CDR3 bases: TGCAGTGCCTCGCCCCGGGTCAATGAGCAGTTCTTC.